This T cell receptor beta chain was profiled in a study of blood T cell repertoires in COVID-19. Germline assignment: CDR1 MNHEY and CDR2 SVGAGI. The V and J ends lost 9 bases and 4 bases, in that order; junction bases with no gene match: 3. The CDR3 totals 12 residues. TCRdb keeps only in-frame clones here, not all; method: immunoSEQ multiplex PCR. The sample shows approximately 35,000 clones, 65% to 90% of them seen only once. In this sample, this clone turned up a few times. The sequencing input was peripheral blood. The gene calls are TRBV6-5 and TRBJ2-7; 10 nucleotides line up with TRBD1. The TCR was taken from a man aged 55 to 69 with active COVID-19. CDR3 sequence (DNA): TGTGCCAGGGGACAGGGGACTTACGAGCAGTACTTC. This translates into CARGQGTYEQYF.